The 23 T cell receptor beta chains in this list originate from one sample, sequenced in a study of shared clonotypes between healthy human individuals. Using immunoSEQ multiplex PCR, the repertoire was profiled, and TCRdb retains in-frame clones only, with some absent. The data show roughly 2.1 million clones, about 93% seen once. Naivety among CD8 cells was defined by CD45RO negativity and positive CCR7 selection, thereby excluding terminally differentiated effector memory CD45RA+ cells. Specimen: naive CD8+ T cells from PBMCs. Receptors originate from a man between 18 and 29 years old in good health. Some clones in this sample may be carry-over from other donors' samples.

This clone has a single count. The chain employs TRBV28 and TRBJ2-3, with TRBD1 matching over 7 bases. Trimming cost V 5 bases and J 4 bases; bases outside gene matches: 12. This CDR3 spans 16 amino acids. Germline CDR1 MDHEN, CDR2 SYDVKM. CDR3 in amino acids: CASSKRQGPFADTQYF. The CDR3 region has the DNA TGTGCCAGCAGTAAAAGACAGGGACCCTTCGCAGATACGCAGTATTTT.

The rearrangement joins TRBV7-2 to TRBJ2-7, with 7 bases lining up with TRBD2. Germline loops: CDR1 SGHTA, CDR2 FQGNSA. V lost 5 bases to trimming and J lost 0 bases; unmatched junction nucleotides: 7. This CDR3 comprises 15 residues. CDR3 sequence: CASSHLAELSYEQYF. The CDR3 DNA reads as TGTGCCAGCAGCCACCTAGCGGAGCTCTCCTACGAGCAGTACTTC.

This chain links TRBV5-6 with TRBJ2-7; 9 bases fit TRBD1. With V trimmed by 4 bases and J by 5 bases, 4 bases remained unmatched. Germline lookup yields CDR1 SGHDT and CDR2 YYEEEE. The CDR3 totals 13 residues. CDR3 nucleotides: TGTGCCAGCAGCCCGACAGGGGGAAACGAGCAGTACTTC. It encodes CASSPTGGNEQYF.

V gene TRBV7-9 combines with J gene TRBJ1-1; tentative D call: TRBD1 (5 bases). The CDR3 contains 13 residues. Germline CDR1 and CDR2: SEHNR and FQNEAQ (reference sequence). V lost 5 bases and J lost 4, with 11 bases in between. CDR3 coding DNA: TGTGCCAGCAGCCGTTCGAGGGGCACTGAAGCTTTCTTT. Protein sequence: CASSRSRGTEAFF. Based on the CDR3 plus reference TRBV7-9 and TRBJ1-1, the full variable domain is DTGVSQNPRHKITKRGQNVTFRCDPISEHNRLYWYRQTLGQGPEFLTYFQNEAQLEKSRLLSDRFSAERPKGSFSTLEIQRTEQGDSAMYLCASSRSRGTEAFFGQGTRLTVV.

This chain connects TRBV7-8 to TRBJ2-6; the D call may be TRBD1 or TRBD2 (6 bases each). Germline V gene sequence: CDR1 SGHVS, CDR2 FQNEAQ. The V gene lost 5 bases and the J gene lost 4 bases, with 15 bases spanning the gap. The length of the CDR3 is 16 residues. DNA for the CDR3: TGTGCCAGCAGCCCGGAGGGGGGCGCCGGGGCCAACGTCCTGACTTTC. Protein sequence: CASSPEGGAGANVLTF.

The chain has TRBV7-8 and TRBJ2-5, with 7 bases that match TRBD2. Germline lookup yields CDR1 SGHVS and CDR2 FQNEAQ. The CDR3 extends over 15 amino acids. V was clipped by 5 bases and J by 5 bases; unmatched bases: 11. The CDR3 DNA sequence: TGTGCCAGCAGCCCACCGGGACTACTTGGGGAGACCCAGTACTTC. Protein sequence: CASSPPGLLGETQYF.

This clone was seen only once. The chain carries TRBV30 and TRBJ2-5, with D possibly matching TRBD1 (5 bases). TRBJ2-7 explains the end of the DNA better; the J call may be wrong. This CDR3 comprises 14 residues. The germline V gene encodes CDR1 GTSNPN and CDR2 SVGIG (reference sequence). CDR3 DNA: TGTGCCTGGAGTGTACTGCAGGGAAGGAACGAGCAGTACTTC. Amino acid sequence: CAWSVLQGRNEQYF.

The chain joins TRBV13 to TRBJ2-3; 8 bases align to TRBD2. The CDR3 is 13 amino acids. In germline, CDR1 is PRHDT, CDR2 FYEKMQ (reference sequence). V gave up 5 bases and J gave up 5 bases; unmatched junction bases: 3. CDR3 nucleotides: TGTGCCAGCAGCCCCAGCGGGAGAGATACGCAGTATTTT. It encodes CASSPSGRDTQYF.

The chain carries TRBV7-9 and TRBJ2-2; D ambiguous. From germline, CDR1 is SEHNR and CDR2 FQNEAQ (reference sequence). V lost 5 bases, J lost 6 bases, and 10 bases lay in between. There are 13 residues in the CDR3. The CDR3, as DNA: TGTGCCAGCAGCCCCTCGTTGTCCGGGGAGCTGTTTTTT. Translating it yields CASSPSLSGELFF.

This chain links TRBV10-3 with TRBJ1-2; TRBD1 is a possible D gene (6 bases). The germline V and J ends were trimmed by 10 bases and 5 bases, with 17 bases remaining between them. The CDR3 has 13 amino acids. Germline V CDR1 and CDR2: ENHRY, SYGVKD. The DNA for the CDR3 is TGTGCCACCCCCTCAGGGCAGGGGTATGGCTACACCTTC. Protein sequence: CATPSGQGYGYTF.

This clone was picked up one time. The rearrangement uses TRBV2 and TRBJ2-7; D is unresolved. Germline values: CDR1 SNHLY, CDR2 FYNNEI. The CDR3 extends over 16 amino acids. V was pared by 3 bases and J by 2 bases, with 17 bases between. Written as DNA, the CDR3 is TGTGCCAGCAGTGATTTGGATACCCCTGCCCCCTACGAGCAGTACTTC. Amino acids: CASSDLDTPAPYEQYF.

The gene calls are TRBV28 and TRBJ2-5, with TRBD1 matching over 11 bases. Germline V gene lookup returns CDR1 MDHEN and CDR2 SYDVKM. The CDR3 has 17 residues. V lost 2 bases to trimming and J lost 2 bases; unmatched junction nucleotides: 7. The CDR3 protein is CASSLGFGTGGQETQYF. CDR3 sequence (DNA): TGTGCCAGCAGTTTAGGGTTCGGGACAGGGGGTCAAGAGACCCAGTACTTC.

This rearrangement joins TRBV9 to TRBJ2-2, with 7 bases fitting TRBD2. Germline loops: CDR1 SGDLS, CDR2 YYNGEE. The V and J ends lost 5 bases and 3 bases, in that order; junction bases with no gene match: 10. This CDR3 contains 16 residues. The CDR3 protein is CASSVSKRDYTGELFF. In DNA, the CDR3 is TGTGCCAGCAGTGTAAGTAAGCGGGACTACACCGGGGAGCTGTTTTTT. The full variable domain, its missing parts supplied by reference TRBV9 and TRBJ2-2, is DSGVTQTPKHLITATGQRVTLRCSPRSGDLSVYWYQQSLDQGLQFLIQYYNGEERAKGNILERFSAQQFPDLHSELNLSSLELGDSALYFCASSVSKRDYTGELFFGEGSRLTVL.

V and J are TRBV7-2 and TRBJ2-5; D possibly corresponds to TRBD2 (5 bases). Trimming took off 8 bases at V and 1 base at J, with 11 bases between the two ends. The CDR3 totals 13 residues. CDR1 SGHTA and CDR2 FQGNSA come from the germline V gene. CDR3 nucleotide sequence: TGTGCCAGCTCCCTGGAGGTCCAAGAGACCCAGTACTTC. Its protein is CASSLEVQETQYF.

V gene TRBV7-9 combines with J gene TRBJ2-1, with TRBD1 identical over 7 bases. The CDR3 has 11 amino acids. V dropped 6 bases and J dropped 8; count of bases not matched to a gene: 1. Germline V lookup: CDR1 SEHNR, CDR2 FQNEAQ (reference sequence). For the CDR3, the DNA is TGTGCCAGCAGAGGGGGCTATGAGCAGTTCTTC. Protein: CASRGGYEQFF.

The CDR3: CASSFARRTGDYGYTF. The CDR3 nucleotides read TGTGCCAGCAGTTTCGCCCGTCGGACAGGGGACTATGGCTACACCTTC. The rearrangement uses TRBV28 and TRBJ1-2, with 9 bases identical to TRBD1. This CDR3 contains 16 residues. In germline, CDR1 is MDHEN, CDR2 SYDVKM. With 3 bases clipped from V and 3 bases from J, the junction kept 8 bases outside the gene matches.

This clone appeared a single time. The chain carries TRBV4-2 and TRBJ1-4, with no clear D. The CDR3 sequence is 15 residues long. Germline CDR1 is LGHNA and CDR2 is YNFKEQ. Trimming took 3 bases from V and 0 from J, leaving 8 bases between them. In nucleotides, the CDR3 is TGTGCCAGCAGCCAGTATACAACAACTAATGAAAAACTGTTTTTT. Protein product: CASSQYTTTNEKLFF.

The rearrangement joins TRBV4-1 to TRBJ2-3; no firm D call. Germline V lookup: CDR1 MGHRA, CDR2 YSYEKL. The CDR3 length is 16 residues. Trimming stripped 5 bases from V and 1 base from J, with 16 bases between. The CDR3 DNA reads TGCGCCAGCAGCGCTCCAGCATCTCGGGGCACAGATACGCAGTATTTT. Residues: CASSAPASRGTDTQYF.

The chain combines TRBV9 with TRBJ1-1, with 10 bases lining up with TRBD1. V lost 6 bases and J lost 6; bases outside the gene matches: 5. CDR1 is SGDLS, CDR2 YYNGEE, per germline. This CDR3 comprises 13 residues. The CDR3 protein is CASNDRGQAEAFF. The DNA for the CDR3 is TGTGCCAGCAACGACAGGGGGCAGGCTGAAGCTTTCTTT. Filled out from reference TRBV9 and TRBJ1-1, the complete variable domain reads DSGVTQTPKHLITATGQRVTLRCSPRSGDLSVYWYQQSLDQGLQFLIQYYNGEERAKGNILERFSAQQFPDLHSELNLSSLELGDSALYFCASNDRGQAEAFFGQGTRLTVV.

This clone was seen more than once but under ten times. The chain is built from TRBV7-9 and TRBJ1-1; TRBD1 matches 7 bases. With V trimmed by 5 bases and J by 1 base, 10 bases remained unmatched. The germline gives CDR1 SEHNR, CDR2 FQNEAQ (reference sequence). The CDR3 is made up of 16 amino acids. The CDR3 loop reads CASSPRTGRENTEAFF. The DNA for the CDR3 is TGTGCCAGCAGCCCACGGACAGGCAGGGAGAACACTGAAGCTTTCTTT.

The chain couples TRBV28 to TRBJ2-7, with 8 bases that match TRBD1. Germline values: CDR1 MDHEN, CDR2 SYDVKM. V was pared by 6 bases and J by 3 bases, with 10 bases of the junction left unmatched. This CDR3 has 15 residues. CDR3 DNA: TGTGCCAGCAGATTTGCCGGGACAGGTCTCTACGAGCAGTACTTC. It specifies CASRFAGTGLYEQYF.

Details on this clone: Other DNA sequences within the sample encode an identical CDR3. The gene calls are TRBV27 and TRBJ2-7; D unclear. The CDR3 is 11 amino acids. V was cut by 2 bases and J by 7 bases, with 6 bases left in between. Germline CDR1 is MNHEY and CDR2 is SMNVEV (reference sequence). CDR3 region: CASSLGYEQYF. CDR3 DNA: TGTGCCAGCAGTTTAGGGTATGAGCAGTACTTC.

In this sample, this clone turned up once. The chain recombines TRBV27 with TRBJ2-6; unclear D gene. The CDR3 extends over 15 amino acids. Germline V gene data show CDR1 as MNHEY and CDR2 as SMNVEV (reference sequence). V lost 5 bases and J lost 3, with 11 bases in between. The CDR3 is CASSPTSYGANVLTF. In nucleotides, the CDR3 is TGTGCCAGCAGTCCCACCTCGTATGGGGCCAACGTCCTGACTTTC.